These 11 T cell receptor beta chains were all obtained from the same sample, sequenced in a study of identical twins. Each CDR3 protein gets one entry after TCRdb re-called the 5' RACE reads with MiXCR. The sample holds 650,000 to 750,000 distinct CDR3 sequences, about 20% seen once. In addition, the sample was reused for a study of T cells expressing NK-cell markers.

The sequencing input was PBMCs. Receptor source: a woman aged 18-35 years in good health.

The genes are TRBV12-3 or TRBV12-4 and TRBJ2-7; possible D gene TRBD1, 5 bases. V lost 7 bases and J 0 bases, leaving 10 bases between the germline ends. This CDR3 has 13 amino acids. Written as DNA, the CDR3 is TGTGCCAGCAAGTCCAGGGCCTCCTACGAGCAGTACTTC. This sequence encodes CASKSRASYEQYF.

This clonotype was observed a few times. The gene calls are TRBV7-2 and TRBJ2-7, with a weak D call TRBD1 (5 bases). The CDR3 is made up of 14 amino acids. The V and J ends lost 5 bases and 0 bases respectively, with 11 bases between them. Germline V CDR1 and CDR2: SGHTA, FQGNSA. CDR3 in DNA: TGTGCCAGCAGCCCACAGGAGTTCTCCTACGAGCAGTACTTC. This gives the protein CASSPQEFSYEQYF.

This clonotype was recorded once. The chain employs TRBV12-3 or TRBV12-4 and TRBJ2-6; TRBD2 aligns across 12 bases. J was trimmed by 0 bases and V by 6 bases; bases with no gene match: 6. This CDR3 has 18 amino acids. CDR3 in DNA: TGTGCCAGCAGCCCAGGACTAGCGGGGAACTCTGGGGCCAACGTCCTGACTTTC. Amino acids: CASSPGLAGNSGANVLTF.

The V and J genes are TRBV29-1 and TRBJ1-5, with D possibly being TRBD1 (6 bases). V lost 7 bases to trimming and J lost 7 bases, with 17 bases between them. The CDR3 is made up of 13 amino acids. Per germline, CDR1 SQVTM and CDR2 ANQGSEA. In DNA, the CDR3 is TGCAGCGCCGACACAGGGATGGGCCAGCCCCAGCATTTT. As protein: CSADTGMGQPQHF. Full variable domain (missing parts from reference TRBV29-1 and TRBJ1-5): SAVISQKPSRDICQRGTSLTIQCQVDSQVTMMFWYRQQPGQSLTLIATANQGSEATYESGFVIDKFPISRPNLTFSTLTVSNMSPEDSSIYLCSADTGMGQPQHFGDGTRLSIL.

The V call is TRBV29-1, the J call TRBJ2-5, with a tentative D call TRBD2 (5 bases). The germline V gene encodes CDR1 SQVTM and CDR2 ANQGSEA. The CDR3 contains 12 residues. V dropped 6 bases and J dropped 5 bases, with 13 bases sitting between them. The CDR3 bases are TGCAGCGTGAGGGAGATAGGGGAGACCCAGTACTTC. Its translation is CSVREIGETQYF. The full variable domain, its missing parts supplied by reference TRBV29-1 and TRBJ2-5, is SAVISQKPSRDICQRGTSLTIQCQVDSQVTMMFWYRQQPGQSLTLIATANQGSEATYESGFVIDKFPISRPNLTFSTLTVSNMSPEDSSIYLCSVREIGETQYFGPGTRLLVL.

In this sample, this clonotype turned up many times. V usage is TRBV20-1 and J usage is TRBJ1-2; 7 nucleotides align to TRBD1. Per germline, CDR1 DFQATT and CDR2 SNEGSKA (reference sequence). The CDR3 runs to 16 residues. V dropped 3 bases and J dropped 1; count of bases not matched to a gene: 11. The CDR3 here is CSASSHPGTDNYGYTF. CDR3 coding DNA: TGCAGTGCTAGTTCCCACCCCGGGACAGATAACTATGGCTACACCTTC.

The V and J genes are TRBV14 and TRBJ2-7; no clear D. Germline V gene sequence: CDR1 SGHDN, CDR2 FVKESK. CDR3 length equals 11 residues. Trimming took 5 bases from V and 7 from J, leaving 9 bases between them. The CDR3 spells CASSTAREQYF. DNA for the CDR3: TGTGCCAGCAGCACAGCTCGTGAGCAGTACTTC.

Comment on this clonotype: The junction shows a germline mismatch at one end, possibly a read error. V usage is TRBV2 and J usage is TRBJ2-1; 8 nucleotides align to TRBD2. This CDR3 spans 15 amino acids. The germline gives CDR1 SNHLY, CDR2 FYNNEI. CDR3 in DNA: TGTGCCAGCAGTCAAGCCCCCGGGGGGGCCGTTGAGCAGTTCTTC. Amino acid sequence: CASSQAPGGAVEQFF.

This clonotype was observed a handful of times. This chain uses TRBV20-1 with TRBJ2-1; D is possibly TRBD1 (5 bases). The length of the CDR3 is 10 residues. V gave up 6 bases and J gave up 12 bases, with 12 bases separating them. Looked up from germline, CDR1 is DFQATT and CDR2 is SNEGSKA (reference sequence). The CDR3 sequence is CSAQGARQFF. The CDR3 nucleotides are TGCAGTGCGCAAGGGGCCCGGCAGTTCTTC.

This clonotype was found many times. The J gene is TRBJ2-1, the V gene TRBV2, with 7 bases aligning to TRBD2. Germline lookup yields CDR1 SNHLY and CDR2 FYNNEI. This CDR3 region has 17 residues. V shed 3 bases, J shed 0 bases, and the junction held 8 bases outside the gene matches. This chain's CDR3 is CASSDPPSGSSYNEQFF. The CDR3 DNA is TGTGCCAGCAGTGATCCGCCTAGCGGTAGCTCCTACAATGAGCAGTTCTTC.

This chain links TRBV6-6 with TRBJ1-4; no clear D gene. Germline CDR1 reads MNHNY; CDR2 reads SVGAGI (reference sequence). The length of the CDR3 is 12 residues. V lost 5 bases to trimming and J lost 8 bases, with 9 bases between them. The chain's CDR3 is CASSPVAEKLFF. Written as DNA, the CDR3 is TGTGCCAGCAGTCCCGTGGCCGAAAAACTGTTTTTT.